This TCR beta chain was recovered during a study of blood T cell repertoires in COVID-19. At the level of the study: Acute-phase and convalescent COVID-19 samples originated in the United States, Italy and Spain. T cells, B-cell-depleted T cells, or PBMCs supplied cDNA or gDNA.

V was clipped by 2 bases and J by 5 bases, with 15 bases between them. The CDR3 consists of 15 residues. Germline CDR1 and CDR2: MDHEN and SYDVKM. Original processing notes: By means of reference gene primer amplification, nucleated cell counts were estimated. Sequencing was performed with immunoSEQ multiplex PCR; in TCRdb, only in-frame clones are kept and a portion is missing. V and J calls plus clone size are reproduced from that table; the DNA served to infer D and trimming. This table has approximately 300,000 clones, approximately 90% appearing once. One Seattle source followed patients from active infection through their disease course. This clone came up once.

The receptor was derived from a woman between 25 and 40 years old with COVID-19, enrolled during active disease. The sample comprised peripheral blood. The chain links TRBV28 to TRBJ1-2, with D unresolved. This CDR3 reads CASSLRGSTGYGYTF. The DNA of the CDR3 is TGTGCCAGCAGTTTACGTGGGTCTACGGGGTATGGCTACACCTTC.